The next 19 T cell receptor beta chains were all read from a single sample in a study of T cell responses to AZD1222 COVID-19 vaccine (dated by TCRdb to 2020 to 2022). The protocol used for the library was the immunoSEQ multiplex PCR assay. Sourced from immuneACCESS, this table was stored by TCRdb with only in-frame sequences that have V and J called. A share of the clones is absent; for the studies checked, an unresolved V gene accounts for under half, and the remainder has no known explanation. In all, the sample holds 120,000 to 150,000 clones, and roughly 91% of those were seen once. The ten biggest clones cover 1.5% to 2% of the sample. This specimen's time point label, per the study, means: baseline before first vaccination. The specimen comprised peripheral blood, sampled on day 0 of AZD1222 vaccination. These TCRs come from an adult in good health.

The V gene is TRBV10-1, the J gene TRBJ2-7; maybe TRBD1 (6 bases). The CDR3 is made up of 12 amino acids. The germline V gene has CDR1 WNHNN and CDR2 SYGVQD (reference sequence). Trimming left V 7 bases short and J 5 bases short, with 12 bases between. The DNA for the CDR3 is TGCGCCAGCAACAACCCAGGGGACGAGCAGTACTTC. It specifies CASNNPGDEQYF.

CDR3 coding DNA: TGTGCCAGCAGCTTAAGGACAGGGGAAGCCTACACCTTC. As protein: CASSLRTGEAYTF. V is TRBV7-8 and J is TRBJ1-2, with 9 bases aligning to TRBD1. CDR3 length: 13 residues. Germline assignment: CDR1 SGHVS and CDR2 FQNEAQ. V trimming: 2 bases; J trimming: 10 bases; junction bases outside the gene matches: 5.

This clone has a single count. DNA of the CDR3: TGTGCCAGCAGTGAAGGGGGTGGCAATCAGCCCCAGCATTTT. Translated, it gives CASSEGGGNQPQHF. This rearrangement joins TRBV2 to TRBJ1-5; D unclear. Trimming stripped 1 base from V and 2 bases from J, with 6 bases between. The CDR3 runs 14 residues. CDR1 and CDR2 from the germline V gene are SNHLY and FYNNEI.

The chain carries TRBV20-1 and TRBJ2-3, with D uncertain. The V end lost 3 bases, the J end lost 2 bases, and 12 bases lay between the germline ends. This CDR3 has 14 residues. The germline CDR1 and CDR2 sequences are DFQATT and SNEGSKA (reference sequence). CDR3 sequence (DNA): TGCAGTGCTAGTCGTGACCCGAACACAGATACGCAGTATTTT. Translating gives CSASRDPNTDTQYF.

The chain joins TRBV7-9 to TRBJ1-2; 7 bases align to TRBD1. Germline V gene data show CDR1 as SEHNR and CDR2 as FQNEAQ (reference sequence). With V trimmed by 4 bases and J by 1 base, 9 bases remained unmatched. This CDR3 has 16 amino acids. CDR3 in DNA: TGTGCCAGCAGCTCCCGGACAGGACTATTTAACTATGGCTACACCTTC. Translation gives CASSSRTGLFNYGYTF. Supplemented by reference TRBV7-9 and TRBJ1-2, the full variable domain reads DTGVSQNPRHKITKRGQNVTFRCDPISEHNRLYWYRQTLGQGPEFLTYFQNEAQLEKSRLLSDRFSAERPKGSFSTLEIQRTEQGDSAMYLCASSSRTGLFNYGYTFGSGTRLTVV.

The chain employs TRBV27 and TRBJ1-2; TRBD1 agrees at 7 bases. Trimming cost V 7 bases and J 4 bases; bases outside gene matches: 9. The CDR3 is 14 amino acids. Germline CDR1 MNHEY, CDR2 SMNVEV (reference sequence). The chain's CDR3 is CASNRQGPGYGYTF. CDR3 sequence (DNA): TGTGCCAGCAATCGACAGGGTCCCGGCTATGGCTACACCTTC.

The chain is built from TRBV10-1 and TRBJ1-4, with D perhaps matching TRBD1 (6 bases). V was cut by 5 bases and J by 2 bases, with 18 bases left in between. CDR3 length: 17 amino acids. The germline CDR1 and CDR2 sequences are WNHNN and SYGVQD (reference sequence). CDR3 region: CASSPGHFSTTNEKLFF. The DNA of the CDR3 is TGCGCCAGCAGTCCGGGACACTTCTCGACGACTAATGAAAAACTGTTTTTT.

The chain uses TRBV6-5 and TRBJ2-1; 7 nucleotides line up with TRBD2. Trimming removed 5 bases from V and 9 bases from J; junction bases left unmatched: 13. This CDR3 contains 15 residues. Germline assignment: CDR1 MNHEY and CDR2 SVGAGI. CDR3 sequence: CASSRLAFEGREQFF. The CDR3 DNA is TGTGCCAGCAGTAGACTAGCCTTTGAGGGACGTGAGCAGTTCTTC.

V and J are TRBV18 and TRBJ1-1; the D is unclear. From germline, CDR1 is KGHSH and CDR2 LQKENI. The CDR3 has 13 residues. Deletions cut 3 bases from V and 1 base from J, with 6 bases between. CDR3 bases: TGTGCCAGCTCACCGCGACAGAACACTGAAGCTTTCTTT. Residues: CASSPRQNTEAFF.

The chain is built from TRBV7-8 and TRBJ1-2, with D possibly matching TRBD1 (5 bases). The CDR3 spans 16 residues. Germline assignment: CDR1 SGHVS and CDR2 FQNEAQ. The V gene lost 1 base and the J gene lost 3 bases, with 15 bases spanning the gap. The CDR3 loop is CASSLVMGREDYGYTF. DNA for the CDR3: TGTGCCAGCAGCTTAGTAATGGGCAGGGAGGACTATGGCTACACCTTC.

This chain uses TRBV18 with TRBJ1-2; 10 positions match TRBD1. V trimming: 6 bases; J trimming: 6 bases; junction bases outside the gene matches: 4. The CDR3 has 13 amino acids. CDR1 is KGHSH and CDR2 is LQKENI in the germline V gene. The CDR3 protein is CASSPGQGNGYTF. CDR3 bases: TGTGCCAGCTCCCCGGGACAGGGGAATGGCTACACCTTC.

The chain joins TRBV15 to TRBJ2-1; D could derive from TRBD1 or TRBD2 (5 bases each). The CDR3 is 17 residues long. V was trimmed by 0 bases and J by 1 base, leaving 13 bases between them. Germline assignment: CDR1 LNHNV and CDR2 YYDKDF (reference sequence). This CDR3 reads CATSREYPGTSYNEQFF. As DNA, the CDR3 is TGTGCCACCAGCAGAGAATACCCTGGGACGTCCTACAATGAGCAGTTCTTC.

The CDR3 region has the DNA TGTGCCAGCAGCTCGGGGGAAGATACGCAGTATTTT. Encoded protein: CASSSGEDTQYF. The chain recombines TRBV7-3 with TRBJ2-3; D may be TRBD2 (6 bases). Germline-derived CDR1 and CDR2 are SGHTA and FQGTGA. V was shortened by 4 bases and J by 5 bases, with 7 bases between the two germline ends. This CDR3 has 12 amino acids.

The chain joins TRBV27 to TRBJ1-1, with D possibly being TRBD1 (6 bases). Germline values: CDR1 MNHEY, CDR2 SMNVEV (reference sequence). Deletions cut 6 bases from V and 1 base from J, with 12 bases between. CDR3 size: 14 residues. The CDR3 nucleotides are TGTGCCAGCAGCCTTACAGGGAAGAACACTGAAGCTTTCTTT. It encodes CASSLTGKNTEAFF.

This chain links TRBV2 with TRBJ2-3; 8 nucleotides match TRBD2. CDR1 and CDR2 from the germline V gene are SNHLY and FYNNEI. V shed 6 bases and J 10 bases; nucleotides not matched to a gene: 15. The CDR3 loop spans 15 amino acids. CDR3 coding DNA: TGTGCCAGCAGCGGACCGATTGGCGGCGGGGGGTCGCAGTATTTT. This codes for CASSGPIGGGGSQYF.

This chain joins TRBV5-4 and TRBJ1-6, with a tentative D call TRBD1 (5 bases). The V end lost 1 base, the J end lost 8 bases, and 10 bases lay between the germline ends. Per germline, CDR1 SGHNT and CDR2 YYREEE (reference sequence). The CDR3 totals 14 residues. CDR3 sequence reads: CASSLQGTDSPLHF. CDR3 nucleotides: TGTGCCAGCAGCTTGCAGGGTACGGATTCACCCCTCCACTTT. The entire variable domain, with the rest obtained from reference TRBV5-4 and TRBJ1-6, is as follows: ETGVTQSPTHLIKTRGQQVTLRCSSQSGHNTVSWYQQALGQGPQFIFQYYREEENGRGNFPPRFSGLQFPNYSSELNVNALELDDSALYLCASSLQGTDSPLHFGNGTRLTVT.

CDR3 nucleotide sequence: TGTGCCAGCAGCCAAGATCTTCAGGGAGACACTGAAGCTTTCTTT. Its protein product is CASSQDLQGDTEAFF. The genes are TRBV14 and TRBJ1-1; the D gene is possibly TRBD1 (5 bases). V dropped 0 bases and J dropped 3 bases, with 11 bases sitting between them. This CDR3 region has 15 residues. Germline V gives CDR1 SGHDN, CDR2 FVKESK. Looking up the rest from reference TRBV14 and TRBJ1-1 gives the full variable domain: EAGVTQFPSHSVIEKGQTVTLRCDPISGHDNLYWYRRVMGKEIKFLLHFVKESKQDESGMPNNRFLAERTGGTYSTLKVQPAELEDSGVYFCASSQDLQGDTEAFFGQGTRLTVV.

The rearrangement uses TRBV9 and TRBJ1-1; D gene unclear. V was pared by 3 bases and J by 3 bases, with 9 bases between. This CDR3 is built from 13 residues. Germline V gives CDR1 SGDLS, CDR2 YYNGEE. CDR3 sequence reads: CASSDRIDTEAFF. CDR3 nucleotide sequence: TGTGCCAGCAGCGACCGTATAGACACTGAAGCTTTCTTT.

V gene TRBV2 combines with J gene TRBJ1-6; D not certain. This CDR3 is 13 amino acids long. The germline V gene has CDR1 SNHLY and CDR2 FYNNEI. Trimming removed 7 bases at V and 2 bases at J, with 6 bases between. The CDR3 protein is CASTETYNSPLHF. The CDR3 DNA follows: TGTGCCAGCACGGAGACCTATAATTCACCCCTCCACTTT.